The T cell receptor beta chain under discussion was sequenced for a study of T cells in Graves' hyperthyroidism and ophthalmopathy. TCR beta CDR3 regions were amplified from RNA. First-round RT-PCR with HTBI primers amplified the TCR CDR3 region. MiXCR, run by TCRdb on the multiplex PCR reads, gives a single entry per CDR3 protein. The repertoire includes a few hundred thousand distinct CDR3 sequences, roughly an eighth of them detected once, and around 17% sits in the top ten. V dropped 1 base and J dropped 0 bases, with 11 bases sitting between them. The CDR3 totals 16 residues. Germline assignment: CDR1 SGHNT and CDR2 YENEEA. In this sample, this clonotype turned up many times. Its antigen is undetermined. Findings and limits, study-wide: The model forecast ophthalmopathy, anticipating it by a median approximately 6.1 months before onset.

This sequence originates from a woman aged 18-30 years with Graves' hyperthyroidism. The specimen sequenced was blood. The rearrangement uses TRBV11-3 and TRBJ2-3; D possibly corresponds to TRBD2 (6 bases). Here the CDR3 DNA reads TGTGCCAGCAGCTTAGGAACTAGCCTAAGCACAGATACGCAGTATTTT. Amino acid sequence: CASSLGTSLSTDTQYF.